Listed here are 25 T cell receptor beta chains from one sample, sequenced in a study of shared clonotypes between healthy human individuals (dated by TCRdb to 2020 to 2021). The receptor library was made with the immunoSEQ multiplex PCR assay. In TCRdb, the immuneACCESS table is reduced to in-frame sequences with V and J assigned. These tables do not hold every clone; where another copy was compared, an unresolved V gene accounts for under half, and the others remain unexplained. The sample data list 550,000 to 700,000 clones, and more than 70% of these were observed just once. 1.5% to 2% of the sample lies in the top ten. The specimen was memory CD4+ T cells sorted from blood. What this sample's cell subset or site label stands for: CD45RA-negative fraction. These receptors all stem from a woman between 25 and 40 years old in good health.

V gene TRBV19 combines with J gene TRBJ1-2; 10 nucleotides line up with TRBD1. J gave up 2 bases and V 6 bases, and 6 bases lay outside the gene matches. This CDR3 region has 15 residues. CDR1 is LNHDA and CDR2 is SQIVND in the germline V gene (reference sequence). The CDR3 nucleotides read TGTGCCAGTAGCACGCCGGGACAGGGGAACTATGGCTACACCTTC. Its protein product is CASSTPGQGNYGYTF.

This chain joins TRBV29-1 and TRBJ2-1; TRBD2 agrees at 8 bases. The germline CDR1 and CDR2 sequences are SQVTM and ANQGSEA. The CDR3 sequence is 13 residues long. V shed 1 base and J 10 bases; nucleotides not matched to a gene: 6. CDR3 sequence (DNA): TGCAGCGTTGAAGCCCTAGCGGGTAGAGAGCAGTTCTTC. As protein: CSVEALAGREQFF.

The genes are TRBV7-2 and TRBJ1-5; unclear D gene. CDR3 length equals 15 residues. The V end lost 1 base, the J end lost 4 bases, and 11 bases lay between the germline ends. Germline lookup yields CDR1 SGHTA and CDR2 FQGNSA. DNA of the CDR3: TGTGCCAGCAGCTTAGACTGGGCCCATAATCAGCCCCAGCATTTT. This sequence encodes CASSLDWAHNQPQHF.

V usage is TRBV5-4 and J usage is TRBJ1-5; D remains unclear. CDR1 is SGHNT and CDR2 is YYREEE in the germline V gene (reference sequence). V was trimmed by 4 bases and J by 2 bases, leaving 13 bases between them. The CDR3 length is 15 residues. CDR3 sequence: CASSAGIQGNQPQHF. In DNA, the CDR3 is TGTGCCAGCAGCGCCGGAATACAAGGCAATCAGCCCCAGCATTTT.

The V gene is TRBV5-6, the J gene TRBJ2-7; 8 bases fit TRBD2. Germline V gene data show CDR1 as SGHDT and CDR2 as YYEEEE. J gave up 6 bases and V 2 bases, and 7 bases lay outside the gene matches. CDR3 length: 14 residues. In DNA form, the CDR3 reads TGTGCCAGCAGCTTTACAGCGGGAGCTTTCGAGCAGTACTTC. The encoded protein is CASSFTAGAFEQYF. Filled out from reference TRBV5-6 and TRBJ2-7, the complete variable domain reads DAGVTQSPTHLIKTRGQQVTLRCSPKSGHDTVSWYQQALGQGPQFIFQYYEEEERQRGNFPDRFSGHQFPNYSSELNVNALLLGDSALYLCASSFTAGAFEQYFGPGTRLTVT.

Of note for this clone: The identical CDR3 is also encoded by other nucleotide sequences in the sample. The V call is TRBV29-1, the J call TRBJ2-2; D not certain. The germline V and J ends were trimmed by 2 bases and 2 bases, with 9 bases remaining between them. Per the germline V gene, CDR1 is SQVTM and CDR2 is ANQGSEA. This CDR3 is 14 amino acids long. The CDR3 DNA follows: TGCAGCGTTGAAAGGTCAGCCAACACCGGGGAGCTGTTTTTT. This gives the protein CSVERSANTGELFF.

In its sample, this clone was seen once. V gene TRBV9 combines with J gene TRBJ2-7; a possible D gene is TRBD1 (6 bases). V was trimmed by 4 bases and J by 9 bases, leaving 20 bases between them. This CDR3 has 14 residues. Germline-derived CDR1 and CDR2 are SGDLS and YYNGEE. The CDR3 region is CASSPSSVTGLQYF. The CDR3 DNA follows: TGTGCCAGCAGCCCATCATCGGTCACAGGGCTGCAGTACTTC.

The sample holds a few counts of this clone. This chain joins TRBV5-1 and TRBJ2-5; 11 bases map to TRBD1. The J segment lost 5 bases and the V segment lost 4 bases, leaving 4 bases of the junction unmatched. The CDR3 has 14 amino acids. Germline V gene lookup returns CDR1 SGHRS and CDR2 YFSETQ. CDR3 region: CASSGTGGMETQYF. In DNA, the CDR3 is TGCGCCAGCAGCGGGACAGGGGGTATGGAGACCCAGTACTTC.

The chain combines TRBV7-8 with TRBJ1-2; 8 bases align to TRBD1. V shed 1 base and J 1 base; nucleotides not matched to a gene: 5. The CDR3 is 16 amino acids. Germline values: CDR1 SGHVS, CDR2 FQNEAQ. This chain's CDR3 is CASSLGDRGSNYGYTF. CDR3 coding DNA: TGTGCCAGCAGCTTAGGCGACAGGGGAAGTAACTATGGCTACACCTTC.

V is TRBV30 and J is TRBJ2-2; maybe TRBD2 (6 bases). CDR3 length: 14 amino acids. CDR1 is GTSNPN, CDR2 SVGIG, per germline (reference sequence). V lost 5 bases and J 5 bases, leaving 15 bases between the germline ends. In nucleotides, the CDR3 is TGTGCCTGGGACCCGGGACTGGGGACCGGGGAGCTGTTTTTT. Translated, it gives CAWDPGLGTGELFF.

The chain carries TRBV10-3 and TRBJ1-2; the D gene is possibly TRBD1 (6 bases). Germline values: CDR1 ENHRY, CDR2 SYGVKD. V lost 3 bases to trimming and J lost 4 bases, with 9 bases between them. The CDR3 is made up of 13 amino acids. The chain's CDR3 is CAISDQQGYGYTF. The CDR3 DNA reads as TGTGCCATCAGTGATCAACAGGGCTATGGCTACACCTTC.

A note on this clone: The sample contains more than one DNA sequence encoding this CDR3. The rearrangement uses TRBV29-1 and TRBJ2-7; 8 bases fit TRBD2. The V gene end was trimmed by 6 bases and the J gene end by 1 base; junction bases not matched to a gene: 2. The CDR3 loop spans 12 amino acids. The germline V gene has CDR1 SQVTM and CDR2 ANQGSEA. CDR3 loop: CSVRLASYEQYF. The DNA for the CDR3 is TGCAGCGTCCGACTAGCGTCCTACGAGCAGTACTTC.

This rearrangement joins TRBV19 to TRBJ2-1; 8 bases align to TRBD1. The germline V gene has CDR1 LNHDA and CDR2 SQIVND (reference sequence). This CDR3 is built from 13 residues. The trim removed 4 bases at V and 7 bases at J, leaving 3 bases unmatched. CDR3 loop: CASSRTGRNEQFF. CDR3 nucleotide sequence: TGTGCCAGTAGTAGGACAGGGCGTAATGAGCAGTTCTTC.

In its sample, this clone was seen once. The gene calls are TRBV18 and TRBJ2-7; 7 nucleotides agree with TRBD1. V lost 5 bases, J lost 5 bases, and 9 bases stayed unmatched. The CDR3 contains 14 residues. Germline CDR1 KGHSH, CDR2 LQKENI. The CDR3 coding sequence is TGTGCCAGCTCATCCGACAGGGAGACCCACGAGCAGTACTTC. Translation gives CASSSDRETHEQYF.

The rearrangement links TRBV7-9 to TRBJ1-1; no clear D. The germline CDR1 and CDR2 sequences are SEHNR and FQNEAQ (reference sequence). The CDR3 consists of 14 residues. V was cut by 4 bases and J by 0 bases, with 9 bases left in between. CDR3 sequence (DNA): TGTGCCAGCAGCTCCCCCCCACTGAACACTGAAGCTTTCTTT. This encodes CASSSPPLNTEAFF.

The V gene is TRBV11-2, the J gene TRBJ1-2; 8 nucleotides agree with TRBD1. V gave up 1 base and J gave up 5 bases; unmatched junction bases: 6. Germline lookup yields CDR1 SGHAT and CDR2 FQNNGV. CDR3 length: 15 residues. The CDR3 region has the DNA TGTGCCAGCAGCTTAGGTACGCAGGGGGCGTATGGCTACACCTTC. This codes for CASSLGTQGAYGYTF.

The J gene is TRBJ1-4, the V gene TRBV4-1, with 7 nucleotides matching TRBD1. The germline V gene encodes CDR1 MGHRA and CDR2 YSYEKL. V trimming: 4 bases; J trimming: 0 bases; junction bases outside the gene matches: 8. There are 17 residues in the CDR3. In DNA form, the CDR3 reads TGCGCCAGCAGCCCTACGGGACAGTGGTCAACTAATGAAAAACTGTTTTTT. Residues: CASSPTGQWSTNEKLFF.

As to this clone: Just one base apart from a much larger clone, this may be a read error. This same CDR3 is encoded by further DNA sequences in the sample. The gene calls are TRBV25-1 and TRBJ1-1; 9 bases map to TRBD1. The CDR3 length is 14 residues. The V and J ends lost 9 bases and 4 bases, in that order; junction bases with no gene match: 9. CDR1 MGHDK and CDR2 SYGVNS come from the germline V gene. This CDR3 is CASRDTGGRTEAFF. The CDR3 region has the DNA TGTGCCAGTAGGGATACAGGGGGCCGCACTGAAGCTTTCTTT.

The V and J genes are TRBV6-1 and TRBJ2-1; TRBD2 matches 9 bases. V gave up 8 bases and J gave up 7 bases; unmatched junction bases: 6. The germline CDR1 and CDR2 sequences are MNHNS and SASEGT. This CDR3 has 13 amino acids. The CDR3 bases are TGTGCCAGCTGCGCGGGAGGGTGGAATGAGCAGTTCTTC. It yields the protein CASCAGGWNEQFF.

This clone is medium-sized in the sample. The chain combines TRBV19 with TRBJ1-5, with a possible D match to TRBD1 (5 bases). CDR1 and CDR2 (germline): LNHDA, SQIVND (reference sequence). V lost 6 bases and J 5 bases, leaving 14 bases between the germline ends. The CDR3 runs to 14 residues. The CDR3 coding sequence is TGTGCCAGTAGACTCCGGGGGGAGCATCAGCCCCAGCATTTT. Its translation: CASRLRGEHQPQHF.

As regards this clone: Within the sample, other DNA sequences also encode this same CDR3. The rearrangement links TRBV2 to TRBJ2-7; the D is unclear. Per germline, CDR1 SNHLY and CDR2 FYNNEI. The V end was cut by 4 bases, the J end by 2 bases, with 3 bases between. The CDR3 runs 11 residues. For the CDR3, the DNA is TGTGCCAGCAGTGGGGCCTACGAGCAGTACTTC. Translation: CASSGAYEQYF. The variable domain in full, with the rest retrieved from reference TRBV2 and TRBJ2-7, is EPEVTQTPSHQVTQMGQEVILRCVPISNHLYFYWYRQILGQKVEFLVSFYNNEISEKSEIFDDQFSVERPDGSNFTLKIRSTKLEDSAMYFCASSGAYEQYFGPGTRLTVT.

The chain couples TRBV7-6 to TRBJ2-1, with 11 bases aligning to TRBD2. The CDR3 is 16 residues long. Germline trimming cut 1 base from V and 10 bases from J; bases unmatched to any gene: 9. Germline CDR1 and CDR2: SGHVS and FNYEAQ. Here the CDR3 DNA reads TGTGCCAGCAGCTTAGAATCTCTAGCGGGAGGCACCGAGCAGTTCTTC. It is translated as CASSLESLAGGTEQFF. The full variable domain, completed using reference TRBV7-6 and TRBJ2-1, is GAGVSQSPRYKVTKRGQDVALRCDPISGHVSLYWYRQALGQGPEFLTYFNYEAQQDKSGLPNDRFSAERPEGSISTLTIQRTEQRDSAMYRCASSLESLAGGTEQFFGPGTRLTVL.

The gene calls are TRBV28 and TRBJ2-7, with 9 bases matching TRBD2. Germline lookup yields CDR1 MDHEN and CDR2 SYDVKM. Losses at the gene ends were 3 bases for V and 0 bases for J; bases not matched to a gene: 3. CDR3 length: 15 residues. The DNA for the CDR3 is TGTGCCAGCAGTTTTCGAGCGGGAGGCTCCTACGAGCAGTACTTC. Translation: CASSFRAGGSYEQYF.

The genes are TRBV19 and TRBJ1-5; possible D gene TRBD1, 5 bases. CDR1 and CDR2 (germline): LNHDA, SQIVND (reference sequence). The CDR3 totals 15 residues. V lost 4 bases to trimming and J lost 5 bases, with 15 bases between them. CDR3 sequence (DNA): TGTGCCAGTAGTAAGGTGCCGGACACCTATCAGCCCCAGCATTTT. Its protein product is CASSKVPDTYQPQHF.

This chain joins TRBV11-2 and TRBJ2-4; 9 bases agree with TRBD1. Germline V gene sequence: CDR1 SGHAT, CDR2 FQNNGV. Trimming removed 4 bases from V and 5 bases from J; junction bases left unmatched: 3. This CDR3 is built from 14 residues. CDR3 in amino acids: CASSYRTGENIQYF. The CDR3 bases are TGTGCCAGCAGCTACCGGACAGGGGAAAACATTCAGTACTTC.